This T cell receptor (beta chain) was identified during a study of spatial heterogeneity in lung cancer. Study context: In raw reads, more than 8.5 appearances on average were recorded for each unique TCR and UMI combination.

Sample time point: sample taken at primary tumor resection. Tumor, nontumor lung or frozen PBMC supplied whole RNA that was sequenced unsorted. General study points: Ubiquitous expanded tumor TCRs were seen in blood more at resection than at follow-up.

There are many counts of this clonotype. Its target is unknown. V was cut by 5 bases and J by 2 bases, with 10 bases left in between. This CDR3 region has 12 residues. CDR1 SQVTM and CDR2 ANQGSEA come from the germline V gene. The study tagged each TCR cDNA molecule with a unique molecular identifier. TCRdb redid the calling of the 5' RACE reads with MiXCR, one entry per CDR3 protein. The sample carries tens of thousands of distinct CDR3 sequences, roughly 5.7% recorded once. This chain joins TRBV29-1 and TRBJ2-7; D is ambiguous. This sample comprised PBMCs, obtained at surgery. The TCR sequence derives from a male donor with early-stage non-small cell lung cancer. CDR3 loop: CSVRPDTYEQYF. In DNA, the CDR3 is TGCAGCGTTCGACCAGATACCTACGAGCAGTACTTC.